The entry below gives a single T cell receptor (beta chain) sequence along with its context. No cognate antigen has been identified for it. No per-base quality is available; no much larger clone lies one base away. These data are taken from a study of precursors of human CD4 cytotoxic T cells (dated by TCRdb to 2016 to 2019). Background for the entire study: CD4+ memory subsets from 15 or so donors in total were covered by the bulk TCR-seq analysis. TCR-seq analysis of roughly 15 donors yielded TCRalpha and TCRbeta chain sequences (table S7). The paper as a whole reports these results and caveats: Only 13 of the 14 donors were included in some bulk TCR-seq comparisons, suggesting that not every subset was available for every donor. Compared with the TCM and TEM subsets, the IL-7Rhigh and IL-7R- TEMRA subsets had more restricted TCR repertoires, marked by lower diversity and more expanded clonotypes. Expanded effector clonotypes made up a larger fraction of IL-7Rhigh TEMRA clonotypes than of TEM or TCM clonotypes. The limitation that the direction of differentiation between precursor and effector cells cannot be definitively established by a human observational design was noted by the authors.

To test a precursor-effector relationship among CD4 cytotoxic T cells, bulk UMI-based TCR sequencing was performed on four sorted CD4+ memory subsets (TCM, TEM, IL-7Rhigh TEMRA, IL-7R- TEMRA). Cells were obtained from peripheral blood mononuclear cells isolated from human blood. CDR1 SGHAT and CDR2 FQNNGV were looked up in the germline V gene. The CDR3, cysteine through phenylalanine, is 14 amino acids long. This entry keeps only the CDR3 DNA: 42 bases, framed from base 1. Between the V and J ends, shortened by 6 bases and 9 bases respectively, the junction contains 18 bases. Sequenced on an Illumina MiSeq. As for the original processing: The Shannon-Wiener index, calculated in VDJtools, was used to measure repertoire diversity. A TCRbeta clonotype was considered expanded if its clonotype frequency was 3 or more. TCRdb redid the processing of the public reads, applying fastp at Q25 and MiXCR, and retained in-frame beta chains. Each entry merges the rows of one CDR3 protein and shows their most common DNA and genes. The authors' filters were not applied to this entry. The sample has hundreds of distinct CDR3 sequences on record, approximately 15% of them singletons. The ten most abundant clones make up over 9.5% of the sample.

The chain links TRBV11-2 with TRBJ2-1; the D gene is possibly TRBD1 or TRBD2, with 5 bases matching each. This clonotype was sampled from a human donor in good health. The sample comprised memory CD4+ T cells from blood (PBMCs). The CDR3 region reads CASRLSWGSTEQFF. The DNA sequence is TGTGCCAGCAGGTTGAGCTGGGGGTCAACTGAGCAGTTCTTC.